This entry lists 18 T cell receptor beta chains sequenced from one sample in a study of blood T cell repertoires in COVID-19. The method was immunoSEQ multiplex PCR; TCRdb's version includes in-frame clones alone and lacks a portion of them. This sample yields about 190,000 clones, of which around nine tenths are seen a single time; around 5.9% belongs to the top ten. Sequencing was done on a sample of peripheral blood. The receptors were gathered from a woman aged 40 to 50 who had recovered from COVID-19.

The chain uses TRBV28 and TRBJ1-2, with 8 bases matching TRBD1. V trimming: 6 bases; J trimming: 6 bases; junction bases outside the gene matches: 6. CDR3 length equals 13 residues. Germline-derived CDR1 and CDR2 are MDHEN and SYDVKM. This chain's CDR3 is CASRRTGTHGYTF. CDR3 nucleotides: TGTGCCAGCAGACGGACAGGGACCCATGGCTACACCTTC.

V is TRBV19 and J is TRBJ1-1; 7 bases agree with TRBD1. The V segment lost 5 bases and the J segment 1 base; nucleotides outside the gene matches: 4. This CDR3 has 14 residues. The germline gives CDR1 LNHDA, CDR2 SQIVND (reference sequence). CDR3 coding DNA: TGTGCCAGTAGTTGGGGACAGCAGAACACTGAAGCTTTCTTT. This translates into CASSWGQQNTEAFF.

This clone has just one count. The gene calls are TRBV27 and TRBJ1-2, with 8 bases fitting TRBD1. V was pared by 5 bases and J by 4 bases, with 3 bases of the junction left unmatched. The CDR3 extends over 13 amino acids. Germline V gene sequence: CDR1 MNHEY, CDR2 SMNVEV (reference sequence). The CDR3 loop reads CASSQGASYGYTF. DNA of the CDR3: TGTGCCAGCAGTCAGGGGGCGAGCTATGGCTACACCTTC.

The CDR3 DNA reads TGTGCCAGCAGTGAAGAATTGGACAGGAAAGAGACCCAGTACTTC. Residues: CASSEELDRKETQYF. The rearrangement joins TRBV6-1 to TRBJ2-5; 7 bases line up with TRBD1. Losses at the gene ends were 1 base for V and 3 bases for J; bases not matched to a gene: 5. Germline CDR1 reads MNHNS; CDR2 reads SASEGT. CDR3 length: 15 residues.

The rearrangement uses TRBV30 and TRBJ2-1; D is uncertain. The germline V gene encodes CDR1 GTSNPN and CDR2 SVGIG (reference sequence). The CDR3 contains 11 residues. Trimming removed 0 bases from V and 8 bases from J, with 5 bases in between. The CDR3 DNA is TGTGCCTGGAGTGTACAATATGAGCAGTTCTTC. Amino acid sequence: CAWSVQYEQFF. The whole variable domain, filled in from reference TRBV30 and TRBJ2-1, reads SQTIHQWPATLVQPVGSPLSLECTVEGTSNPNLYWYRQAAGRGLQLLFYSVGIGQISSEVPQNLSASRPQDRQFILSSKKLLLSDSGFYLCAWSVQYEQFFGPGTRLTVL.

V and J are TRBV28 and TRBJ2-1; a weak D match, TRBD2 (7 bases). Germline V gene lookup returns CDR1 MDHEN and CDR2 SYDVKM. The germline V and J ends were trimmed by 7 bases and 7 bases, with 17 bases remaining between them. The CDR3 has 14 residues. Here the CDR3 DNA reads TGTGCCAGCACCTCGCCGGAGGGGGGGAATGAGCAGTTCTTC. Translation gives CASTSPEGGNEQFF.

As for this clone: Mismatch with germline at one junction end may stem from a read error. The chain couples TRBV13 to TRBJ2-7; 7 bases map to TRBD1. Per germline, CDR1 PRHDT and CDR2 FYEKMQ (reference sequence). The CDR3 runs 14 residues. CDR3 nucleotide sequence: TGTGCCAGCAGCTCGAGACAGGGCTCCAACGAGCAGTACTTC. As protein: CASSSRQGSNEQYF.

The rearrangement joins TRBV7-2 to TRBJ2-1; D unclear. The CDR3 covers 13 residues. Germline-derived CDR1 and CDR2 are SGHTA and FQGNSA. V was shortened by 1 base and J by 7 bases, with 8 bases between the two germline ends. CDR3 region: CASSLVLENEQFF. CDR3 coding DNA: TGTGCCAGCAGCTTAGTGTTAGAGAATGAGCAGTTCTTC.

As concerns this clone: The same CDR3 also results from other DNA sequences found in this sample. The J gene is TRBJ1-1, the V gene TRBV3-1 (or the pseudogene TRBV3-2), with D possibly being TRBD1 (6 bases). The germline V and J ends were trimmed by 2 bases and 8 bases, with 9 bases remaining between them. This CDR3 has 12 amino acids. The germline CDR1 and CDR2 sequences are LGHDT and YNNKEL (reference sequence). As DNA, the CDR3 is TGTGCCAGCAGCCAACCTGGGACAGAAGCTTTCTTT. Translation: CASSQPGTEAFF.

The CDR3 bases are TGTGCCAGCAGACCCCCGGGACTAGCGGAAGAGACCCAGTACTTC. Protein sequence: CASRPPGLAEETQYF. The rearrangement links TRBV7-2 to TRBJ2-5, with 11 bases lining up with TRBD2. V shed 6 bases and J 3 bases; nucleotides not matched to a gene: 6. This CDR3 has 15 residues. Germline-derived CDR1 and CDR2 are SGHTA and FQGNSA.

J is TRBJ1-3 and V is TRBV6-5; 7 positions agree with TRBD1. The CDR3 totals 13 residues. J was trimmed by 2 bases and V by 10 bases; bases with no gene match: 5. The germline gives CDR1 MNHEY, CDR2 SVGAGI. The CDR3 nucleotides read TGTGCCACCCAGACAGGGACTGGAAACACCATATATTTT. The encoded protein is CATQTGTGNTIYF.

The chain couples TRBV6-1 to TRBJ2-3, with TRBD2 matching 8 bases. Germline V CDR1 and CDR2: MNHNS, SASEGT. CDR3 length: 20 residues. V trimming: 3 bases; J trimming: 2 bases; junction bases outside the gene matches: 19. In nucleotides, the CDR3 is TGTGCCAGCAGTGATTATCAGGGGTTCGCGGGGGGCCCCTACACAGATACGCAGTATTTT. Its translation: CASSDYQGFAGGPYTDTQYF.

This chain joins TRBV7-9 and TRBJ1-1; no clear D gene. V lost 2 bases and J 1 base, leaving 2 bases between the germline ends. Per the germline V gene, CDR1 is SEHNR and CDR2 is FQNEAQ (reference sequence). The CDR3 has 12 amino acids. The CDR3 DNA reads TGTGCCAGCAGCTTACAGAACACTGAAGCTTTCTTT. This translates into CASSLQNTEAFF.

This clone was counted between two and nine times. The chain links TRBV7-8 to TRBJ2-1, with 12 bases that match TRBD1. The J segment lost 7 bases and the V segment lost 0 bases, leaving 13 bases of the junction unmatched. In germline, CDR1 is SGHVS, CDR2 FQNEAQ. There are 19 residues in the CDR3. This CDR3 is CASSLALVIGTGGENEQFF. CDR3 DNA: TGTGCCAGCAGCTTAGCGCTCGTAATCGGGACAGGGGGCGAAAATGAGCAGTTCTTC.

This chain uses TRBV6-5 with TRBJ1-1; the match to TRBD1 covers 11 bases. Trimming at V came to 6 bases and at J to 4 bases, leaving 7 bases not matched to a gene. The V gene's germline CDR1 is MNHEY and CDR2 SVGAGI. This CDR3 contains 15 residues. CDR3: CASRAGQGARTEAFF. The DNA of the CDR3 is TGTGCCAGCAGGGCAGGACAGGGGGCGCGCACTGAAGCTTTCTTT.

This chain joins TRBV5-1 and TRBJ2-1, with D possibly TRBD2 on 5 matching bases. V was clipped by 0 bases and J by 6 bases, with 13 bases between them. CDR1 SGHRS and CDR2 YFSETQ come from the germline V gene. The CDR3 has 15 amino acids. This CDR3 is CASSLEASRGNEQFF. The CDR3 DNA sequence: TGCGCCAGCAGCTTGGAGGCTAGCCGGGGCAATGAGCAGTTCTTC.

The rearrangement links TRBV28 to TRBJ2-5, with a possible D match to TRBD1 (5 bases). Trimming shortened V by 2 bases and J by 13 bases, and 14 bases separated the two germline ends. CDR3 length: 12 amino acids. Germline V gene sequence: CDR1 MDHEN, CDR2 SYDVKM. The CDR3 sequence: CASSLQGRPRYF. The CDR3 coding sequence is TGTGCCAGCAGTTTACAGGGCAGGCCTCGGTACTTC. Together with reference TRBV28 and TRBJ2-5, the CDR3 gives the full variable domain: DVKVTQSSRYLVKRTGEKVFLECVQDMDHENMFWYRQDPGLGLRLIYFSYDVKMKEKGDIPEGYSVSREKKERFSLILESASTNQTSMYLCASSLQGRPRYFGPGTRLLVL.

The chain is built from TRBV7-9 and TRBJ2-5, with TRBD2 identical over 9 bases. Germline assignment: CDR1 SEHNR and CDR2 FQNEAQ (reference sequence). The ends lost 5 bases at V and 5 bases at J; junction bases unmatched: 6. The CDR3 has 14 residues. The chain's CDR3 is CASSLNSGSETQYF. In nucleotides, the CDR3 is TGTGCCAGCAGCCTTAATAGCGGGAGTGAGACCCAGTACTTC.